The following is a TCR beta chain sequence with its context. Its antigen is still unknown. The data were obtained in a study of PD-1 blockade in classical Hodgkin lymphoma. General study results and limits: Those achieving complete response showed baseline diversity like newly diagnosed patients. Baseline TCR diversity was reportedly lower in newly diagnosed patients than healthy donors.

Trimming took 0 bases from V and 5 from J; bases not matched to a gene: 6. The CDR3 contains 16 residues. CDR1 SGHNT and CDR2 YENEEA come from the germline V gene. The table came from immunoSEQ multiplex PCR; TCRdb's copy has only in-frame clones and leaves some out. The sample consists of 30,000 to 35,000 clones, 80% to 95% of them appearing once. Patients all relapsed after autologous stem cell transplantation, and there was variation in brentuximab vedotin exposure. Investigators isolated CD4+ T cells from thawed PBMCs through magnetic negative selection. V usage is TRBV11-3 and J usage is TRBJ2-5, with 10 bases aligning to TRBD2. The TCR originated in a human donor with classical Hodgkin lymphoma. Specimen: CD4+ T cells from blood, collected at baseline. CDR3 sequence: CASSLDGSSGSETQYF. CDR3 in DNA: TGTGCCAGCAGCTTAGATGGGTCTAGCGGGAGCGAGACCCAGTACTTC.